The T cell receptor (beta chain) under discussion was sequenced for a study of blood T cell repertoires in COVID-19. Original methodology: Reference gene primer amplification gave nucleated cell count estimates. Sequencing used immunoSEQ multiplex PCR; TCRdb keeps in-frame clones, though not all of them. V and J calls and clone size are copied from that table; D and trimming were computed from the DNA. The profile shows fewer than 200,000 clones, around four fifths of them singletons. The CDR3 is 21 amino acids. The V segment lost 4 bases and the J segment 3 bases; nucleotides outside the gene matches: 24. Germline CDR1 reads SGHRS; CDR2 reads YFSETQ. Participants were aged 18 to 89 years from around 26 US areas. Participants' own reports of clinical history determined their cohort assignment.

The sequence came from a woman between 50 and 59 years old who had recovered from COVID-19. Material for sequencing was PBMCs or T cells enriched from blood (not recorded which). This chain joins TRBV5-1 and TRBJ2-1, with 8 bases matching TRBD2. The DNA for the CDR3 is TGCGCCAGCAGCCCCCGGGGGAAGCGGGAGTCGTCCCCGGGTGGCTACAATGAGCAGTTCTTC. Translated: CASSPRGKRESSPGGYNEQFF.